This T cell receptor (beta chain) was profiled in a study of identical twins. Study-wide results and caveats: Conclusions relied on cross-sectional statistical analysis, not following the same donors.

This clonotype has more than one count but fewer than ten. Its antigen is as yet unknown. Everyone who donated was a healthy Caucasian. TCRdb redid the calling of the 5' RACE reads with MiXCR, one entry per CDR3 protein. Among 200,000 to 300,000 distinct CDR3 sequences listed, roughly 7% were seen once. This same sample was also taken into another study, of yellow fever vaccine responses in identical twins.

This TCR came from a woman aged 18 to 35 in good health. Sequenced: memory (CD45RO+) T cells sorted from blood.

The CDR3 bases are TGTGCCAGCAGTTTATCGATCCGGGAACTCACAGATACGCAGTATTTT. Protein product: CASSLSIRELTDTQYF. The V and J genes are TRBV27 and TRBJ2-3; D is perhaps TRBD2 (5 bases). CDR1 and CDR2 from the germline V gene are MNHEY and SMNVEV (reference sequence). Trimming removed 0 bases from V and 2 bases from J, with 12 bases in between. The CDR3 is made up of 16 amino acids.